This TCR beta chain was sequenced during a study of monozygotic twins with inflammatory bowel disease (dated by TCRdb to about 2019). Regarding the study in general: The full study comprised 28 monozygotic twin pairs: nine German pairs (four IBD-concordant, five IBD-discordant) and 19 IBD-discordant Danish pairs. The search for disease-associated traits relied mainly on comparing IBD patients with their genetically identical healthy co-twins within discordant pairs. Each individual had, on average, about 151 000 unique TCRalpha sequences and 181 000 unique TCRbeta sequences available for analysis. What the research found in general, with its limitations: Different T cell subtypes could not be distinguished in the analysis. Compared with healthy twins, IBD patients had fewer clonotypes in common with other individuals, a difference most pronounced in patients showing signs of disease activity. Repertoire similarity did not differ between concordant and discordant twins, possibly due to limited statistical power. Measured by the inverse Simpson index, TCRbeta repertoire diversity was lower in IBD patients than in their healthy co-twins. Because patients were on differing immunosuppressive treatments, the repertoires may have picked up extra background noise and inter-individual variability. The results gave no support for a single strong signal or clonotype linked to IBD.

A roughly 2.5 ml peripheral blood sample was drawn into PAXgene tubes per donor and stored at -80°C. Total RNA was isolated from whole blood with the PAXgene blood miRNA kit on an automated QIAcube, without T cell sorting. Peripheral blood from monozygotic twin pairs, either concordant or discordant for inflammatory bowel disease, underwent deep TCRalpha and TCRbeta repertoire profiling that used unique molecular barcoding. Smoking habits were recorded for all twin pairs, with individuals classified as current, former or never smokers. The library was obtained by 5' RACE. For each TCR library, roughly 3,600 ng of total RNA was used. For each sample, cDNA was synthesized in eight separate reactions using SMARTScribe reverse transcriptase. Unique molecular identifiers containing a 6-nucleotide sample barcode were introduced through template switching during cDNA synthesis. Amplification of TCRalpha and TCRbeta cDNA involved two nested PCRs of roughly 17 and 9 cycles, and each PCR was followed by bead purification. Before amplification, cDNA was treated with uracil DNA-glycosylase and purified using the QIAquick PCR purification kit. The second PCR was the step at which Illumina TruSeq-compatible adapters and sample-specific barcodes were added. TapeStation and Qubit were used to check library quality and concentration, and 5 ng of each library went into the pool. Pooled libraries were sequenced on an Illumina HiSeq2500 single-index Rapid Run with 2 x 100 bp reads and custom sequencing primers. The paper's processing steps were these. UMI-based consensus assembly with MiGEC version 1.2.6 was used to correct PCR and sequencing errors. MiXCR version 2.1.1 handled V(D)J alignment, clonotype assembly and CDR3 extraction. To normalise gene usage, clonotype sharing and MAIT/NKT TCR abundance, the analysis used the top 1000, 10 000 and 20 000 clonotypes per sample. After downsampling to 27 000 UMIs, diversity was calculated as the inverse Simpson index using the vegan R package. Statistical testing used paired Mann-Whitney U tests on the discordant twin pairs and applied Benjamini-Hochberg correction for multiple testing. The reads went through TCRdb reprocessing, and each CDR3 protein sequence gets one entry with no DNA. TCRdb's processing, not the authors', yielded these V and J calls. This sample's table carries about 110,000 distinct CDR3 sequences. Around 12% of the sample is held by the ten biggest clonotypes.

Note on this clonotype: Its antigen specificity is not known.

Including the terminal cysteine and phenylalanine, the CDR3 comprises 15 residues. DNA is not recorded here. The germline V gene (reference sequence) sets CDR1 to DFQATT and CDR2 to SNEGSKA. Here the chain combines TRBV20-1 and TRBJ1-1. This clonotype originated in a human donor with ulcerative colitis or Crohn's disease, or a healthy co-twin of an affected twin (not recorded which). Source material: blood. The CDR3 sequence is CSAVIPGGQSPEAFF.